This record looks at one TCR beta chain sequence and its context. This sample is part of a study of blood T cell repertoires in COVID-19. Whole-study context: The United States, Italy and Spain provided the acute and convalescent COVID-19 samples.

CDR3 length: 16 amino acids. Per germline, CDR1 SGHAT and CDR2 FQNNGV. V trimming: 5 bases; J trimming: 5 bases; junction bases outside the gene matches: 11. In the original processing: Amplification from reference gene primers served as the basis for estimated nucleated cell counts. Sequenced by immunoSEQ multiplex PCR; TCRdb stores in-frame clones only, minus some. The DNA was the basis for D and trimming; V, J and clone size are from that table. The repertoire includes about 200,000 clones, about 86% of them detected once, and 3% to 4% sits in the top ten. The gene calls are TRBV11-2 and TRBJ2-2; TRBD1 aligns across 7 bases. This clonotype originated in a woman aged 40 to 50 with acute COVID-19. Source material: PBMCs or T cells enriched from blood (not recorded which). DNA of the CDR3: TGTGCCAGCAGCCCGACTACAGGGGCATCAACCGGGGAGCTGTTTTTT. Protein sequence: CASSPTTGASTGELFF.